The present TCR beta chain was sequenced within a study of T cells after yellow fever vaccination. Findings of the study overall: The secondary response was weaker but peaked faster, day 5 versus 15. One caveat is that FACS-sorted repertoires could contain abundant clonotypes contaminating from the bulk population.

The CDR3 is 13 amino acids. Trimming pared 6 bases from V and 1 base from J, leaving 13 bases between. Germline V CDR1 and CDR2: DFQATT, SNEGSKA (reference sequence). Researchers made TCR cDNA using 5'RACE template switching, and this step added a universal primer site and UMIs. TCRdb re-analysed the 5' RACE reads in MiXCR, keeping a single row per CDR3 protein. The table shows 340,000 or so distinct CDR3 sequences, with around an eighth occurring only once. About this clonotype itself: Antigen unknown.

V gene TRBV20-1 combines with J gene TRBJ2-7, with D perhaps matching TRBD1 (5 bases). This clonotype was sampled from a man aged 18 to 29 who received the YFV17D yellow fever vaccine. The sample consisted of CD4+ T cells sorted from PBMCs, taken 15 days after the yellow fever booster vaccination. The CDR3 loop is CSARTGPSYEQYF. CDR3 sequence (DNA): TGCAGTGCCCGCACAGGCCCTTCCTACGAGCAGTACTTC.